This entry is about one T cell receptor beta chain. The authors' processing: The assay estimated nucleated cells by amplifying reference gene primers. TCRdb's table, derived via immunoSEQ multiplex PCR, lists solely in-frame clones and lacks some. The V and J calls and clone size were taken over from that table, and D and trimming were inferred from the DNA. The table records about 140,000 clones, 85% to 90% of them present only once. This entry is derived from a study of blood T cell repertoires in COVID-19. As for the study in general: The samples span acute and convalescent COVID-19 from the United States, Italy and Spain. PBMCs, B-cell-depleted T cells, or T cells were the source of the cDNA or gDNA that made up the material.

Germline CDR1 is MNHNS and CDR2 is SASEGT. V lost 2 bases to trimming and J lost 14 bases, with 13 bases between them. The CDR3 is 12 amino acids. The clonotype originates from a human donor in a cohort sampled during active COVID-19. Specimen: peripheral blood. V gene TRBV6-1 combines with J gene TRBJ2-1, with D unclear. The CDR3 loop is CASSEPGERKFF. The CDR3 DNA reads as TGTGCCAGCAGTGAACCCGGCGAGCGAAAGTTCTTC.